Included here is one TCR beta chain sequence, with context. Its matching antigen is unknown. UMIs and sample barcodes were carried by the TCR alpha and TCR beta cDNA libraries that 5'RACE produced using constant-segment primers. TCRdb ran MiXCR on the 5' RACE reads and lists one entry per CDR3 protein. The table has just over 300,000 distinct CDR3 sequences, around 19% seen once. The sample comes from a study of T-cell memory formation after mild COVID-19. The germline gives CDR1 KGHSH, CDR2 LQKENI. The CDR3 sequence is 15 residues long. The V segment lost 3 bases and the J segment 2 bases; nucleotides outside the gene matches: 3. Study observations and caveats: Mainly in CM and EM were contracting CD4+ clones; CD8+ were in EMRA. Clones contracting across day 15 to 85 had a balanced CD4/CD8 profile; later expanding clones leaned CD4+.

The TCR was taken from a man younger than 35 who had mild COVID-19 (a few samples of this study predate the infection). Cell type and time point are not known. Sequencing input: PBMCs or a T cell subset sorted from them (not recorded which). The chain has TRBV18 and TRBJ2-5, with TRBD1 identical over 10 bases. The CDR3 is CASSPPGQGQETQYF. In nucleotides, the CDR3 is TGTGCCAGCTCACCGCCGGGACAGGGGCAAGAGACCCAGTACTTC.